Sequencing of this T cell receptor beta chain was carried out in a study of T cells in Graves' hyperthyroidism and ophthalmopathy. General study findings and limits: A model built on 13 V-J features separated ophthalmopathy from stable hyperthyroidism. The majority of expanded thyroid clonotypes above 0.001 also appeared in blood.

This clonotype appeared many times. The antigen is unknown. The CDR3 loop spans 14 amino acids. Trimming took off 5 bases at V and 2 bases at J, with 10 bases between the two ends. RNA transcripts yielded amplified TCR beta CDR3 regions. HTBI primers drove first-round RT-PCR of the TCR CDR3. TCRdb redid the calling of the multiplex PCR reads with MiXCR, one entry per CDR3 protein. This table holds about 360,000 distinct CDR3 sequences, 13% found once. From 9 to 10 ml of fresh peripheral blood, PBMCs were isolated. The TCR sequence derives from a young man with Graves' hyperthyroidism that later progressed to Graves' ophthalmopathy. This sequence joins TRBV12-3 or TRBV12-4 and TRBJ1-5; perhaps TRBD1 as D (5 bases). Sequenced: blood. In DNA, the CDR3 is TGTGCCAGCAGTGCTGGGACCCGCAATCAGCCCCAGCATTTT. The encoded protein is CASSAGTRNQPQHF.